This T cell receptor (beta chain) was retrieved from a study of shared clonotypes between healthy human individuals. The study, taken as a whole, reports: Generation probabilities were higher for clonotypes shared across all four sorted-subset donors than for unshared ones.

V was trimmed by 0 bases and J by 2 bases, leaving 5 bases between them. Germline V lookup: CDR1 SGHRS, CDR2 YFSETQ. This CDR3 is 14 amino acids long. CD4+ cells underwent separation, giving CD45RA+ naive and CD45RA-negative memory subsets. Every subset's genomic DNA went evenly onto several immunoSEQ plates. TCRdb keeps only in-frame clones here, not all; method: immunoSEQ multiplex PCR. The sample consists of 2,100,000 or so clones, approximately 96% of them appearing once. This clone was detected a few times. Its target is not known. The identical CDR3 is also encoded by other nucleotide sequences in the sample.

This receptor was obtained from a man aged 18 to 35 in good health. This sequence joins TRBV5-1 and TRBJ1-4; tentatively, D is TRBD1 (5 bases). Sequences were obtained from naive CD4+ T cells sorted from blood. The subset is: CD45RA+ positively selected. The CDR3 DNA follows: TGCGCCAGCAGCTTGGGGGGCACTAATGAAAAACTGTTTTTT. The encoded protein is CASSLGGTNEKLFF.